This TCR beta chain is from a study of metastatic and nonmetastatic thyroid tumors. MiXCR was used by TCRdb to re-call the PCR reads. In the table there are about 15,000 clones, roughly 34% of which are singletons. Patients had received no treatment of any kind before thyroid surgery. This clone has ten or more counts. V shed 0 bases and J shed 8 bases, with 13 bases lying between them. The CDR3 has 14 residues. The germline gives CDR1 DFQATT, CDR2 SNEGSKA (reference sequence). The sample taken for sequencing was tumor tissue. The rearrangement uses TRBV20-1 and TRBJ2-2; the D is unclear. This clonotype was obtained from a male donor with papillary thyroid cancer or a benign thyroid nodule (not recorded which). Some clones in this sample may be carry-over from other donors' samples. The CDR3 region has the DNA TGCAGTGCTAGAGATCGGACGGCCGGTGGGGAGCTGTTTTTT. It is translated as CSARDRTAGGELFF.